Following are 30 T cell receptor beta chains from one sample sequenced in a study of beta chain features in type 1 diabetes. TCRB transcripts that were expressed got sequenced, as all of the isolated RNA had been reverse transcribed. The table came from immunoSEQ multiplex PCR; TCRdb's copy has only in-frame clones and leaves some out. The sample has roughly 450,000 clones, 11% to 15% seen once; the top ten hold approximately 0.038%. Sequenced sample: naive CD4+ T cells from blood. These receptors all come from a man aged 25 to 40 in good health.

This clone was seen a single time. The chain links TRBV5-4 to TRBJ1-6; 8 bases line up with TRBD1. The CDR3 extends over 16 amino acids. V shed 4 bases, J shed 5 bases, and the junction held 8 bases outside the gene matches. Germline CDR1 reads SGHNT; CDR2 reads YYREEE (reference sequence). The CDR3 is CASSRPTTGDNSPLHF. In nucleotides, the CDR3 is TGTGCCAGCAGCCGGCCTACGACAGGGGATAATTCACCCCTCCACTTT. The full variable domain, with the rest looked up from reference TRBV5-4 and TRBJ1-6, is ETGVTQSPTHLIKTRGQQVTLRCSSQSGHNTVSWYQQALGQGPQFIFQYYREEENGRGNFPPRFSGLQFPNYSSELNVNALELDDSALYLCASSRPTTGDNSPLHFGNGTRLTVT.

This clone was observed a handful of times. V is TRBV25-1 and J is TRBJ1-1; no clear D. The CDR3 spans 16 residues. CDR1 and CDR2 from the germline V gene are MGHDK and SYGVNS. V dropped 2 bases and J dropped 0 bases, with 13 bases sitting between them. CDR3 DNA sequence: TGTGCCAGCAGTGAAACTTCGGGCCGAATGAACACTGAAGCTTTCTTT. The encoded protein is CASSETSGRMNTEAFF.

This clone was recorded a few times. The rearrangement uses TRBV5-6 and TRBJ2-2; TRBD1 matches 7 bases. Per the germline V gene, CDR1 is SGHDT and CDR2 is YYEEEE. The length of the CDR3 is 13 residues. V lost 5 bases, J lost 9 bases, and 7 bases stayed unmatched. The CDR3 bases are TGTGCCAGCAGAGACAGGGCCGGTCGGGAGCTGTTTTTT. Residues: CASRDRAGRELFF.

CDR3: CASRAQGVNEKLFF. CDR3 DNA: TGTGCCAGCAGGGCACAGGGTGTTAATGAAAAACTGTTTTTT. The V call is TRBV6-1, the J call TRBJ1-4; TRBD1 might be the D (6 bases). The V end was cut by 6 bases, the J end by 4 bases, with 12 bases between. This CDR3 region has 14 residues. The germline V gene has CDR1 MNHNS and CDR2 SASEGT.

The chain employs TRBV30 and TRBJ1-1; no clear D gene. The CDR3 is 14 amino acids. Trimming removed 2 bases from V and 0 bases from J, with 10 bases in between. CDR1 is GTSNPN and CDR2 is SVGIG in the germline V gene (reference sequence). This chain's CDR3 is CAWSLTRMNTEAFF. The CDR3 bases are TGTGCCTGGAGTTTGACACGGATGAACACTGAAGCTTTCTTT.

The CDR3 coding sequence is TGTGCCAGCAGCGGGTCTCTGAGGGCTGAAGCTTTCTTT. It codes for CASSGSLRAEAFF. The chain is built from TRBV9 and TRBJ1-1; D gene ambiguous. Looked up from germline, CDR1 is SGDLS and CDR2 is YYNGEE. The CDR3 has 13 residues. Trimming took off 3 bases at V and 6 bases at J, with 12 bases between the two ends.

The chain joins TRBV4-3 to TRBJ2-1; D unclear. V was pared by 0 bases and J by 6 bases, with 15 bases between. CDR1 and CDR2 from the germline V gene are LGHNA and YSLEER. There are 16 residues in the CDR3. The DNA of the CDR3 is TGCGCCAGCAGCCAAGAAAGGCGCTACGGATTCAATGAGCAGTTCTTC. Translating it yields CASSQERRYGFNEQFF.

The chain carries TRBV7-2 and TRBJ2-5, with D uncertain. This CDR3 is built from 13 residues. V lost 4 bases and J lost 7, with 13 bases in between. Germline values: CDR1 SGHTA, CDR2 FQGNSA. CDR3 bases: TGTGCCAGCAGCTCTCCGGGCTGGGGGACCCAGTACTTC. Its protein is CASSSPGWGTQYF. Combining the CDR3 with reference TRBV7-2 and TRBJ2-5 gives the whole variable domain GAGVSQSPSNKVTEKGKDVELRCDPISGHTALYWYRQSLGQGLEFLIYFQGNSAPDKSGLPSDRFSAERTGGSVSTLTIQRTQQEDSAVYLCASSSPGWGTQYFGPGTRLLVL.

The chain uses TRBV6-5 and TRBJ1-3; the D is unclear. The CDR3 has 15 amino acids. Deletions cut 11 bases from V and 1 base from J, with 18 bases between. Germline values: CDR1 MNHEY, CDR2 SVGAGI. CDR3 protein: CASRIEGNSGNTIYF. As DNA, the CDR3 is TGTGCCTCCCGGATAGAAGGGAATTCTGGAAACACCATATATTTT.

This clone showed up many times. In DNA form, the CDR3 reads TGTGCCAGCACCTTTAAGCGGGCCTCCGGGAATGAGCAGTTCTTC. As protein: CASTFKRASGNEQFF. The chain couples TRBV21-1 to TRBJ2-1; the D call TRBD2 from the table was never checked on the DNA. TRBV21-1 is classified as a pseudogene. The CDR3 is made up of 15 amino acids.

This chain uses TRBV12-5 with TRBJ1-2; D remains unclear. CDR1 is LGHNT and CDR2 is FRNRAP in the germline V gene. V dropped 1 base and J dropped 6 bases, with 18 bases sitting between them. CDR3 length: 16 amino acids. The CDR3 nucleotides are TGTGCTAGTGGTTTGGCGGTCCCAGATTTAAAGGATGGCTACACCTTC. Translated: CASGLAVPDLKDGYTF.

This chain connects TRBV4-2 to TRBJ2-5; 8 nucleotides line up with TRBD2. The germline gives CDR1 LGHNA, CDR2 YNFKEQ. V shed 0 bases, J shed 9 bases, and the junction held 12 bases outside the gene matches. The CDR3 runs 16 residues. This CDR3 reads CASSQDSSGGWSAQYF. In DNA, the CDR3 is TGTGCCAGCAGCCAAGATTCGAGCGGGGGTTGGTCGGCCCAGTACTTC.

The chain couples TRBV10-3 to TRBJ2-3; 8 bases align to TRBD1. Per the germline V gene, CDR1 is ENHRY and CDR2 is SYGVKD. The CDR3 is 16 amino acids. V was pared by 4 bases and J by 0 bases, with 6 bases of the junction left unmatched. The CDR3 region has the DNA TGTGCCATCAGTGGGACAGGGCAAGTTAGCACAGATACGCAGTATTTT. Translating gives CAISGTGQVSTDTQYF.

This clone was seen only a few times. The chain carries TRBV7-8 and TRBJ2-5, with 10 bases matching TRBD2. This CDR3 is 15 amino acids long. With V trimmed by 7 bases and J by 2 bases, 7 bases remained unmatched. From germline, CDR1 is SGHVS and CDR2 FQNEAQ. The CDR3 DNA follows: TGTGCCAGCACAAACCGAGCGGGAGGGCAAGAGACCCAGTACTTC. This gives the protein CASTNRAGGQETQYF.

This clone was seen more than once but under ten times. V is TRBV19 and J is TRBJ2-7; TRBD1 matches 10 bases. V gave up 3 bases and J gave up 3 bases; unmatched junction bases: 2. CDR3 length: 14 residues. Germline-derived CDR1 and CDR2 are LNHDA and SQIVND (reference sequence). This chain's CDR3 is CASSIRDRGYEQYF. The CDR3 DNA is TGTGCCAGTAGTATTCGGGACAGGGGCTACGAGCAGTACTTC.

The chain links TRBV4-3 to TRBJ2-5; 8 positions match TRBD1. The germline CDR1 and CDR2 sequences are LGHNA and YSLEER. The V segment lost 1 base and the J segment 5 bases; nucleotides outside the gene matches: 6. The CDR3 is made up of 15 amino acids. The CDR3 DNA reads as TGCGCCAGCAGCCAAGTGGGGACAGGTCCCGAGACCCAGTACTTC. The encoded protein is CASSQVGTGPETQYF.

This clone was seen a few times. The chain couples TRBV18 to TRBJ2-7; 9 bases are a match to TRBD1. Germline CDR1 KGHSH, CDR2 LQKENI. The CDR3 is 15 residues long. Germline trimming cut 3 bases from V and 4 bases from J; bases unmatched to any gene: 7. CDR3 nucleotides: TGTGCCAGCTCACCCGCGGGACAGGGATATTACGAGCAGTACTTC. Its translation: CASSPAGQGYYEQYF.

This clone was seen just once. The rearrangement links TRBV19 to TRBJ2-5, with 12 bases fitting TRBD1. This CDR3 has 16 amino acids. V trimming: 5 bases; J trimming: 5 bases; junction bases outside the gene matches: 9. Germline-derived CDR1 and CDR2 are LNHDA and SQIVND (reference sequence). The CDR3 bases are TGTGCCAGTAGTGCCTCCGGGACAGGGGGCTTTGAGACCCAGTACTTC. Its translation is CASSASGTGGFETQYF.

This rearrangement joins TRBV27 to TRBJ2-1; TRBD1 might be the D (6 bases). Germline V gene lookup returns CDR1 MNHEY and CDR2 SMNVEV (reference sequence). The CDR3 totals 14 residues. V was clipped by 6 bases and J by 3 bases, with 12 bases between them. The CDR3 sequence: CASREGTFYNEQFF. The CDR3 coding sequence is TGTGCCAGCAGGGAAGGGACATTCTACAATGAGCAGTTCTTC.

This clone was found a few times. The genes are TRBV29-1 and TRBJ2-6; maybe TRBD2 (5 bases). The germline V and J ends were trimmed by 4 bases and 2 bases, with 9 bases remaining between them. The germline V gene has CDR1 SQVTM and CDR2 ANQGSEA. This CDR3 is built from 14 residues. The CDR3: CSVAPGAGANVLTF. The CDR3 DNA is TGCAGCGTTGCCCCCGGGGCTGGGGCCAACGTCCTGACTTTC. Supplemented by reference TRBV29-1 and TRBJ2-6, the full variable domain reads SAVISQKPSRDICQRGTSLTIQCQVDSQVTMMFWYRQQPGQSLTLIATANQGSEATYESGFVIDKFPISRPNLTFSTLTVSNMSPEDSSIYLCSVAPGAGANVLTFGAGSRLTVL.

The chain couples TRBV9 to TRBJ2-3; TRBD2 matches at 7 bases. The V gene end was trimmed by 3 bases and the J gene end by 2 bases; junction bases not matched to a gene: 12. The CDR3 extends over 17 amino acids. Germline values: CDR1 SGDLS, CDR2 YYNGEE. Here the CDR3 DNA reads TGTGCCAGCAGCGCCAGGGCGGGAGAAGGCATCACAGATACGCAGTATTTT. Translating gives CASSARAGEGITDTQYF.

This clone was seen only a few times. The J gene is TRBJ1-1, the V gene TRBV30; D gene unclear. This CDR3 is 11 amino acids long. V shed 1 base and J shed 8 bases, with 8 bases lying between them. Germline V gives CDR1 GTSNPN, CDR2 SVGIG (reference sequence). Here the CDR3 reads CAWSETWEAFF. The CDR3 coding sequence is TGTGCCTGGAGTGAGACCTGGGAAGCTTTCTTT.

The chain has TRBV5-1 and TRBJ2-7; D may be TRBD2 (6 bases). The CDR3 contains 12 residues. Germline assignment: CDR1 SGHRS and CDR2 YFSETQ. V dropped 7 bases and J dropped 0 bases, with 8 bases sitting between them. This chain's CDR3 is CASRGTSYEQYF. The CDR3 DNA sequence: TGCGCCAGCCGGGGGACCTCCTACGAGCAGTACTTC.

This clone was recorded a few times. This rearrangement joins TRBV25-1 to TRBJ2-5; perhaps TRBD2 as D (5 bases). The J call could be wrong; TRBJ2-7 is a better fit for the DNA end. This CDR3 spans 15 amino acids. CDR1 is MGHDK and CDR2 is SYGVNS in the germline V gene. The CDR3 sequence is CASSDPRGTAPEQYF. CDR3 in DNA: TGTGCCAGCAGTGATCCCCGGGGAACAGCCCCCGAGCAGTACTTC.

This clone has only a few counts. The genes are TRBV30 and TRBJ2-1, with TRBD2 identical over 11 bases. CDR3 length equals 21 residues. Germline V gene lookup returns CDR1 GTSNPN and CDR2 SVGIG (reference sequence). J lost 6 bases, V lost 2 bases, and 24 bases had no gene match. CDR3 region: CAWSTPRQGLAGGPHRNEQFF. CDR3 nucleotide sequence: TGTGCCTGGAGTACTCCAAGACAGGGGCTAGCGGGAGGTCCCCATCGCAATGAGCAGTTCTTC.

Regarding this clone: The junction differs from germline at one of its ends, possibly a read error. This chain connects TRBV7-7 to TRBJ2-3; 9 nucleotides agree with TRBD1. The CDR3 totals 18 residues. The germline gives CDR1 SSHAT, CDR2 FNYEAQ (reference sequence). CDR3 sequence (DNA): TGTGCTAGCAGTCCGGGACAGGGACGGTTCGGGTCCACAGATACGCAGTATTTT. Translating it yields CASSPGQGRFGSTDTQYF.

As DNA, the CDR3 is TGCAGCGCCTCGTTCCTTCCAGGACATGAGCAGTTCTTC. Amino acids: CSASFLPGHEQFF. V usage is TRBV29-1 and J usage is TRBJ2-1; D gene ambiguous. Trimming removed 7 bases at V and 8 bases at J, with 18 bases between. The V gene's germline CDR1 is SQVTM and CDR2 ANQGSEA. This CDR3 spans 13 amino acids.

V usage is TRBV19 and J usage is TRBJ2-5; D is unclear. The CDR3 totals 14 residues. Deletions cut 7 bases from V and 0 bases from J, with 12 bases between. In germline, CDR1 is LNHDA, CDR2 SQIVND (reference sequence). This CDR3 is CASTLNANQETQYF. CDR3 sequence (DNA): TGTGCCAGTACCTTAAATGCGAACCAAGAGACCCAGTACTTC.

The CDR3 protein is CAISESLTATNEKLFF. The CDR3 nucleotides are TGTGCCATCAGTGAGTCGTTGACAGCAACTAATGAAAAACTGTTTTTT. The gene calls are TRBV10-3 and TRBJ1-4, with a tentative D call TRBD1 (5 bases). Per the germline V gene, CDR1 is ENHRY and CDR2 is SYGVKD. Trimming pared 0 bases from V and 0 bases from J, leaving 8 bases between. The CDR3 is made up of 16 amino acids.

This clone was observed a handful of times. The chain combines TRBV7-2 with TRBJ2-3; D gene uncertain. Germline V gene lookup returns CDR1 SGHTA and CDR2 FQGNSA. The CDR3 has 14 residues. Trimming took 1 base from V and 4 from J, leaving 9 bases between them. CDR3 DNA: TGTGCCAGCAGCTTAGGCGGCTCGGCAGATACGCAGTATTTT. Encoded protein: CASSLGGSADTQYF.